Each of the 24 T cell receptor beta chains below was sequenced from the same sample in a study of regulatory T cells in long-lasting Graves disease. Both iRepertoire HTBI primers and Arm-PCR of CDR3 regions were used to build the TCR beta libraries. Each CDR3 protein gets one entry after TCRdb re-called the multiplex PCR reads with MiXCR. Among 440,000 or so distinct CDR3 sequences, 15% were seen once, and the ten largest hold over 15%. Time point defined: newly diagnosed GD, antithyroid drugs for less than 3 months. RNA from PBMCs was the source of the TCR library. The data were also submitted as part of a second study, on T cells in Graves' hyperthyroidism and ophthalmopathy.

The sample was peripheral blood mononuclear cells (PBMCs), taken at new diagnosis, from a patient treated with antithyroid drugs. The receptors derive from a woman in her twenties or thirties with Graves disease.

The sample holds many counts of this clonotype. The gene calls are TRBV29-1 and TRBJ1-5; no firm D call. In germline, CDR1 is SQVTM, CDR2 ANQGSEA. This CDR3 is built from 18 residues. Between the trimmed V and J ends, which lost 3 bases and 0 bases, there was a span of 21 bases. DNA for the CDR3: TGCAGCGTTGATCTGGCAGAGAAACGGGATATTAGCAATCAGCCCCAGCATTTT. Protein sequence: CSVDLAEKRDISNQPQHF.

This clonotype was seen a handful of times. The V call is TRBV30, the J call TRBJ1-3, with D unresolved. V gave up 0 bases and J gave up 2 bases, with 14 bases separating them. CDR1 is GTSNPN and CDR2 is SVGIG in the germline V gene (reference sequence). This CDR3 contains 16 residues. This CDR3 is CAWSVLPYLAGNTIYF. The CDR3 DNA follows: TGTGCCTGGAGTGTACTCCCCTACCTCGCTGGAAACACCATATATTTT.

This clonotype was seen many times. The rearrangement links TRBV28 to TRBJ2-7; 9 bases agree with TRBD1. Trimming took 11 bases from V and 12 from J; bases not matched to a gene: 14. Germline CDR1 and CDR2: MDHEN and SYDVKM. The CDR3 has 12 amino acids. CDR3 nucleotides: TGTGCCGCTTGCCGACAGGGGGGGGGTTGGTACTTC. Translated: CAACRQGGGWYF.

This clonotype was found many times. The chain employs TRBV11-2 and TRBJ2-2, with 13 bases matching TRBD2. In germline, CDR1 is SGHAT, CDR2 FQNNGV. This CDR3 spans 16 amino acids. The J segment lost 6 bases and the V segment lost 4 bases, leaving 5 bases of the junction unmatched. The DNA for the CDR3 is TGTGCCAGCAGCTCTGGGACTAGCGGGAAAGCCGGGGAGCTGTTTTTT. This sequence encodes CASSSGTSGKAGELFF.

This clonotype was observed at least ten times. This chain links TRBV7-8 with TRBJ2-5, with D unclear. The germline V and J ends were trimmed by 5 bases and 2 bases, with 12 bases remaining between them. Germline CDR1 and CDR2: SGHVS and FQNEAQ. The CDR3 is made up of 14 amino acids. The DNA of the CDR3 is TGTGCCAGCAGCGTAACAGCCACTCAAGAGACCCAGTACTTC. It translates to CASSVTATQETQYF.

J is TRBJ2-3 and V is TRBV10-1; D may be TRBD2 (8 bases). The V end lost 6 bases, the J end lost 2 bases, and 21 bases lay between the germline ends. Germline loops: CDR1 WNHNN, CDR2 SYGVQD (reference sequence). The CDR3 sequence is 17 residues long. In nucleotides, the CDR3 is TGCGCCAGCAGCGGGTACAGGGGCGGGAGGCACACAGATACGCAGTATTTT. It yields the protein CASSGYRGGRHTDTQYF.

This clonotype was observed many times. The V call is TRBV7-9, the J call TRBJ1-1; no reliable D call. CDR1 is SEHNR and CDR2 is FQNEAQ in the germline V gene (reference sequence). The CDR3 totals 15 residues. V lost 4 bases, J lost 4 bases, and 16 bases lay in between. CDR3 in amino acids: CASSSLDPPSTEAFF. As DNA, the CDR3 is TGTGCCAGCAGCTCCCTTGACCCCCCCAGCACTGAAGCTTTCTTT.

This clonotype was detected many times. V is TRBV30 and J is TRBJ1-2; D is unresolved. The CDR3 has 14 amino acids. The germline V gene encodes CDR1 GTSNPN and CDR2 SVGIG (reference sequence). V was clipped by 8 bases and J by 4 bases, with 20 bases between them. In DNA form, the CDR3 reads TGTGCCCACGCGGATGGCGTCGCCGTCTATGGCTACACCTTC. Protein sequence: CAHADGVAVYGYTF.

The chain couples TRBV30 to TRBJ1-3, with D unresolved. V gave up 0 bases and J gave up 0 bases, with 6 bases separating them. CDR1 and CDR2 from the germline V gene are GTSNPN and SVGIG (reference sequence). This CDR3 has 14 amino acids. The CDR3 DNA sequence: TGTGCCTGGAGTGTGAGGGTCTCTGGAAACACCATATATTTT. Translating it yields CAWSVRVSGNTIYF.

The CDR3 DNA sequence: TGCGCCAGCAGTCGCGCCGTGGGCAGGGAATCCTACGAGCAGTACTTC. This codes for CASSRAVGRESYEQYF. V and J are TRBV10-2 and TRBJ2-7, with D maybe TRBD1 (5 bases). This CDR3 has 16 residues. In germline, CDR1 is WSHSY, CDR2 SAAADI. Trimming left V 5 bases short and J 1 base short, with 18 bases between.

This chain joins TRBV6-2 or TRBV6-3 and TRBJ2-6, with D perhaps assigned TRBD1 or TRBD2 (5 bases each). The CDR3 consists of 15 residues. Trimming pared 6 bases from V and 4 bases from J, leaving 13 bases between. Looked up from germline, CDR1 is MNHEY and CDR2 is SVGEGT. The CDR3 sequence is CASRYRGTGANVLTF. The CDR3 DNA reads TGTGCCAGCAGGTACCGAGGGACCGGGGCCAACGTCCTGACTTTC.

This clonotype was seen more than once but under ten times. One junction end does not reproduce the germline sequence, and a read error may be involved. The chain links TRBV12-3 or TRBV12-4 to TRBJ1-1, with 7 bases that match TRBD1. This CDR3 spans 16 amino acids. CDR3 amino acids: CVSSLGTDTRNTEAFF. The DNA for the CDR3 is TGTGTCAGCAGTTTAGGGACAGATACCCGGAACACTGAAGCTTTCTTT.

This chain uses TRBV20-1 with TRBJ2-1; D not certain. From germline, CDR1 is DFQATT and CDR2 SNEGSKA (reference sequence). The CDR3 length is 12 residues. The V and J ends lost 1 base and 4 bases respectively, with 5 bases between them. The CDR3, as DNA: TGCAGTGCTAGAGGACTTTACAATGAGCAGTTCTTC. It translates to CSARGLYNEQFF.

This clonotype was seen ten or more times. J is TRBJ2-1 and V is TRBV20-1, with D possibly TRBD1 on 6 matching bases. The CDR3 contains 13 residues. The germline CDR1 and CDR2 sequences are DFQATT and SNEGSKA (reference sequence). Trimming took 5 bases from V and 3 from J, leaving 11 bases between them. CDR3 sequence: CSAPGTNYNEQFF. CDR3 nucleotide sequence: TGCAGTGCTCCCGGGACAAACTACAATGAGCAGTTCTTC.

In this sample, this clonotype turned up many times. The chain joins TRBV12-3 or TRBV12-4 to TRBJ2-5, with 11 nucleotides matching TRBD2. After removal of 6 bases from V and 1 base from J, the junction contained 7 bases not matched to a gene. This CDR3 is built from 16 residues. The CDR3 coding sequence is TGTGCCAGCAGCTTACTAGCGGGAGTAGGCCAAGAGACCCAGTACTTC. It specifies CASSLLAGVGQETQYF.

This clonotype appeared many times. This chain links TRBV20-1 with TRBJ2-1; D may match TRBD1 or TRBD2 (5 bases each). Germline loops: CDR1 DFQATT, CDR2 SNEGSKA (reference sequence). This CDR3 is 14 amino acids long. V was cut by 6 bases and J by 0 bases, with 12 bases left in between. CDR3 in amino acids: CSATGTVSYNEQFF. Here the CDR3 DNA reads TGCAGTGCAACCGGGACGGTCTCCTACAATGAGCAGTTCTTC.

CDR3 residues: CSGEGTYGELFF. The CDR3 DNA reads as TGCAGCGGGGAGGGCACATACGGGGAGCTGTTTTTT. The genes are TRBV29-1 and TRBJ2-2; 7 nucleotides agree with TRBD2. The ends lost 7 bases at V and 7 bases at J; junction bases unmatched: 6. Germline V lookup: CDR1 SQVTM, CDR2 ANQGSEA. This CDR3 comprises 12 residues.

In this sample, this clonotype turned up many times. The chain joins TRBV12-3 or TRBV12-4 to TRBJ2-3, with D unresolved. V shed 7 bases and J shed 3 bases, with 11 bases lying between them. The CDR3 runs to 13 residues. CDR3 protein: CASTLSGTDTQYF. The CDR3 nucleotides read TGTGCCAGCACCCTGAGTGGGACAGATACGCAGTATTTT.

This clonotype was picked up many times. The chain is built from TRBV20-1 and TRBJ1-2, with D perhaps matching TRBD1 (6 bases). This CDR3 is built from 12 residues. Germline V lookup: CDR1 DFQATT, CDR2 SNEGSKA (reference sequence). Deletions cut 2 bases from V and 4 bases from J, with 8 bases between. CDR3 nucleotides: TGCAGTGCTAGACAGGGGCGCTATGGCTACACCTTC. Its protein product is CSARQGRYGYTF.

This clonotype was counted only a few times. The chain carries TRBV28 and TRBJ2-7; unclear D gene. V was pared by 4 bases and J by 6 bases, with 10 bases between. CDR3 length: 12 residues. Germline V lookup: CDR1 MDHEN, CDR2 SYDVKM. CDR3 protein: CASSWAPSEQYF. The CDR3 DNA reads TGTGCCAGCAGTTGGGCCCCCAGCGAGCAGTACTTC.

This clonotype was recorded a few times. V is TRBV19 and J is TRBJ2-2; 7 bases are shared with TRBD2. CDR3 length equals 15 residues. Germline loops: CDR1 LNHDA, CDR2 SQIVND (reference sequence). J gave up 4 bases and V 3 bases, and 5 bases lay outside the gene matches. CDR3 region: CASSILREVTGELFF. DNA for the CDR3: TGTGCCAGTAGTATTCTACGGGAGGTCACCGGGGAGCTGTTTTTT.

As concerns this clonotype: This clone may be a read error of a much larger clone one base away. Lacking the conserved final phenylalanine or tryptophan, this CDR3 likely reflects a read error. The rearrangement joins TRBV6-2 or TRBV6-3 to TRBJ2-1; 14 positions match TRBD2. The ends lost 0 bases at V and 3 bases at J; junction bases unmatched: 1. Germline assignment: CDR1 MNHEY and CDR2 SVGEGT. The CDR3 loop spans 17 amino acids. CDR3 sequence reads: CASSYSGLAGVYNEQFL. The CDR3 DNA is TGTGCCAGCAGTTACTCGGGACTAGCGGGAGTCTACAATGAGCAGTTCTTG.

The chain employs TRBV14 and TRBJ2-1; D is ambiguous. CDR1 SGHDN and CDR2 FVKESK come from the germline V gene. V shed 4 bases and J shed 5 bases, with 9 bases lying between them. CDR3 size: 13 residues. CDR3 protein: CASSRQVHNEQFF. CDR3 coding DNA: TGTGCCAGCAGCCGTCAGGTTCACAATGAGCAGTTCTTC.

This clonotype was observed at least ten times. The chain combines TRBV30 with TRBJ1-1; D gene uncertain. Germline V gene data show CDR1 as GTSNPN and CDR2 as SVGIG (reference sequence). The V end lost 1 base, the J end lost 1 base, and 10 bases lay between the germline ends. This CDR3 spans 14 amino acids. In nucleotides, the CDR3 is TGTGCCTGGAGTGGTAGTCCCGGGAACACTGAAGCTTTCTTT. This sequence encodes CAWSGSPGNTEAFF.